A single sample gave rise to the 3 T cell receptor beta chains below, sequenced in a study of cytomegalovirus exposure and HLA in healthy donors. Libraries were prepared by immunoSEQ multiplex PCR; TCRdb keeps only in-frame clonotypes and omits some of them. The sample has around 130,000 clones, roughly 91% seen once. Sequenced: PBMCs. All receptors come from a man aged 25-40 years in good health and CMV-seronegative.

The CDR3 sequence is CASSVLGVQETQYF. In DNA form, the CDR3 reads TGTGCCAGCAGCGTTCTCGGGGTCCAAGAGACCCAGTACTTC. This chain connects TRBV9 to TRBJ2-5; tentative D call: TRBD2 (5 bases). Germline V lookup: CDR1 SGDLS, CDR2 YYNGEE. Trimming pared 2 bases from V and 1 base from J, leaving 9 bases between. This CDR3 contains 14 residues.

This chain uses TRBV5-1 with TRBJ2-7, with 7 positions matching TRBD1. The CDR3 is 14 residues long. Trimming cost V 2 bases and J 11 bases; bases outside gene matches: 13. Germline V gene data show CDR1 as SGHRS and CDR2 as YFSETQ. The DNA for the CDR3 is TGCGCCAGCAGCTTTACCGGGACAGAGTCCTATGAGTACTTC. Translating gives CASSFTGTESYEYF. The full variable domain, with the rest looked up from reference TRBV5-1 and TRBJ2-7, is KAGVTQTPRYLIKTRGQQVTLSCSPISGHRSVSWYQQTPGQGLQFLFEYFSETQRNKGNFPGRFSGRQFSNSRSEMNVSTLELGDSALYLCASSFTGTESYEYFGPGTRLTVT.

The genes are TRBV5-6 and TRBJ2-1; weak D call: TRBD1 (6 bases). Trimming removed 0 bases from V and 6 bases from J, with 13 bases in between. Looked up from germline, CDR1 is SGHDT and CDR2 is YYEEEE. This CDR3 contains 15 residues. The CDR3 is CASSLGSARGNEQFF. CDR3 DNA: TGTGCCAGCAGCTTGGGATCAGCCAGGGGCAATGAGCAGTTCTTC.